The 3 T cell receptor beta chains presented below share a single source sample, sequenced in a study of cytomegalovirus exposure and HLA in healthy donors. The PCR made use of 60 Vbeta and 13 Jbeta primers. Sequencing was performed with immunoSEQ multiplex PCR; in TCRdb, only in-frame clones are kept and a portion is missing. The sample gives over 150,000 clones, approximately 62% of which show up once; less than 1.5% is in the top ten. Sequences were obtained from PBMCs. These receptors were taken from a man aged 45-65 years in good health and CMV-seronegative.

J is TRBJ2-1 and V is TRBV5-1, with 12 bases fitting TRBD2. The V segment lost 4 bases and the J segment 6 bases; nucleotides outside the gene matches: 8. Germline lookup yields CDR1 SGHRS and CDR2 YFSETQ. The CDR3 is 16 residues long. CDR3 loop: CASSTLAGGPSNEQFF. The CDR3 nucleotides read TGCGCCAGCAGCACTCTAGCGGGGGGGCCAAGCAATGAGCAGTTCTTC.

CDR3 sequence: CASSLTDSNQPQHF. DNA for the CDR3: TGTGCCAGCAGCTTGACAGATAGCAATCAGCCCCAGCATTTT. V usage is TRBV11-2 and J usage is TRBJ1-5, with a weak D call TRBD1 (5 bases). This CDR3 contains 14 residues. Germline assignment: CDR1 SGHAT and CDR2 FQNNGV. V was pared by 3 bases and J by 0 bases, with 6 bases between.

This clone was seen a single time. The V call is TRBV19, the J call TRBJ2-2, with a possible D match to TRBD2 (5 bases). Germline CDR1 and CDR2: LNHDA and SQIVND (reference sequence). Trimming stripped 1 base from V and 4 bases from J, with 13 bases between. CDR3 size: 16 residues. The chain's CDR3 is CASSIGQLTITGELFF. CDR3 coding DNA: TGTGCCAGTAGTATAGGCCAATTGACTATCACCGGGGAGCTGTTTTTT.